What follows are 6 T cell receptor beta chains derived from one specimen sequenced in a study of CD8 T cells in ankylosing spondylitis. TCRdb reprocessed the 5' RACE reads with MiXCR, giving one entry per CDR3 protein. The top ten clones hold about 4% of a sample with about 42,000 distinct CDR3 sequences, over 3.5% of them seen once. The specimen sequenced was blood, either unsorted or a sorted T cell fraction (not recorded which). The receptors shown here come from a female donor with ankylosing spondylitis or in good health (not recorded which).

This clonotype was observed at least ten times. V and J are TRBV9 and TRBJ2-3; 9 bases agree with TRBD2. Germline V gives CDR1 SGDLS, CDR2 YYNGEE. With V trimmed by 4 bases and J by 0 bases, 6 bases remained unmatched. The CDR3 contains 16 residues. CDR3 DNA: TGTGCCAGCAGCCGCGGGGGGGTCACTAGCACAGATACGCAGTATTTT. Translation gives CASSRGGVTSTDTQYF.

Many counts were recorded for this clonotype. V usage is TRBV9 and J usage is TRBJ2-7, with 9 bases identical to TRBD1. The length of the CDR3 is 15 residues. CDR1 and CDR2 (germline): SGDLS, YYNGEE. V trimming: 2 bases; J trimming: 3 bases; junction bases outside the gene matches: 6. As DNA, the CDR3 is TGTGCCAGCAGCGTTACCGGGACAGGGTTCTACGAGCAGTACTTC. Translation: CASSVTGTGFYEQYF.

This clonotype was counted ten times or more. The chain recombines TRBV9 with TRBJ1-2, with 7 bases fitting TRBD1. The CDR3 loop spans 14 amino acids. V shed 3 bases, J shed 6 bases, and the junction held 8 bases outside the gene matches. Per germline, CDR1 SGDLS and CDR2 YYNGEE. The CDR3 DNA is TGTGCCAGCAGCGCACAGGGGTACCCGGATGGCTACACCTTC. This translates into CASSAQGYPDGYTF.

V is TRBV9 and J is TRBJ1-2, with D unresolved. The germline gives CDR1 SGDLS, CDR2 YYNGEE. With 7 bases removed from V and 8 bases from J, the gap between germline ends came to 12 bases. The CDR3 totals 11 residues. The CDR3 reads CASQTAGGYTF. Here the CDR3 DNA reads TGTGCCAGCCAAACCGCCGGAGGCTACACCTTC.

This clonotype appeared many times. The chain has TRBV9 and TRBJ2-1; D may correspond to TRBD1 or TRBD2 (6 bases each). The V end was cut by 4 bases, the J end by 7 bases, with 18 bases between. The germline V gene encodes CDR1 SGDLS and CDR2 YYNGEE. The CDR3 has 15 amino acids. The CDR3 protein is CASSPTGTSGNEQFF. CDR3 DNA sequence: TGTGCCAGCAGCCCTACAGGGACTTCTGGTAATGAGCAGTTCTTC.

This clonotype was seen many times. The rearrangement links TRBV9 to TRBJ2-5; D ambiguous. The CDR3 spans 13 residues. Trimming cost V 0 bases and J 5 bases, with 8 bases left between them. CDR1 and CDR2 (germline): SGDLS, YYNGEE. CDR3: CASSVEMRETQYF. Here the CDR3 DNA reads TGTGCCAGCAGCGTAGAAATGAGGGAGACCCAGTACTTC.